This TCR beta chain was observed in a study of CD4 and CD8 cells across lung adenocarcinoma regions. Donors had localized lung adenocarcinoma, a non-small cell lung cancer. J was trimmed by 8 bases and V by 4 bases; bases with no gene match: 2. Germline V gene sequence: CDR1 LGHDT, CDR2 YNNKEL (reference sequence). The CDR3 totals 14 residues. Each CDR3 protein gets one entry after TCRdb re-called the PCR reads with MiXCR. The sample carries tens of thousands of distinct CDR3 sequences, under 65% recorded once. Sequencing was done on a sample of CD4+ T cells from the center of a lung tumor. The source of this sequence is a male donor with lung adenocarcinoma. The CD4 and CD8 labels of this study may be unreliable. The chain recombines TRBV3-1 with TRBJ1-4, with 12 bases that match TRBD1. The CDR3 DNA follows: TGTGCCAGCAGCCCCGGGACAGGGGGCGAAAAACTGTTTTTT. This encodes CASSPGTGGEKLFF. Based on the CDR3 plus reference TRBV3-1 and TRBJ1-4, the full variable domain is DTAVSQTPKYLVTQMGNDKSIKCEQNLGHDTMYWYKQDSKKFLKIMFSYNNKELIINETVPNRFSPKSPDKAHLNLHINSLELGDSAVYFCASSPGTGGEKLFFGSGTQLSVL.